The next 18 T cell receptor beta chains were all read from a single sample in a study of beta chain features in type 1 diabetes. What was sequenced were expressed TCRB transcripts, since all of the isolated RNA had been reverse transcribed. Measured with immunoSEQ multiplex PCR; TCRdb has only the in-frame clones, and not every one. The profile shows roughly 300,000 clones, roughly 13% of them singletons. Their target antigens are unknown. Study outcomes and limitations: Type 1 diabetes patients showed a moderate but significant shortening of TCRB CDR3s in all four CD4+ subsets.

Sequencing was performed on naive CD4+ T cells from blood. The receptors shown here come from a young man with type 1 diabetes.

The V and J genes are TRBV5-1 and TRBJ2-1; D not resolved. Germline V gene sequence: CDR1 SGHRS, CDR2 YFSETQ. The ends were cut back, 7 bases at V and 8 bases at J, with 16 bases in the middle. The CDR3 contains 13 residues. The CDR3 nucleotides are TGCGCCAGCTCGATCCTGGCGGATGATGAGCAGTTCTTC. This translates into CASSILADDEQFF.

To note about this clone: Other DNA sequences in the same sample also yield this CDR3. The chain links TRBV30 to TRBJ1-1; 11 nucleotides line up with TRBD1. CDR3 length equals 13 residues. Germline CDR1 and CDR2: GTSNPN and SVGIG (reference sequence). V trimming: 5 bases; J trimming: 4 bases; junction bases outside the gene matches: 3. The CDR3 bases are TGTGCCTGGTCGGGACAGGGGGGCACTGAAGCTTTCTTT. Translating it yields CAWSGQGGTEAFF.

In this sample, this clone turned up a few times. The chain links TRBV10-3 to TRBJ1-4, with TRBD1 identical over 7 bases. CDR1 and CDR2 from the germline V gene are ENHRY and SYGVKD. This CDR3 comprises 14 residues. J gave up 8 bases and V 5 bases, and 8 bases lay outside the gene matches. CDR3 protein: CAISPDRVEEKLFF. As DNA, the CDR3 is TGTGCCATCAGTCCTGACAGGGTAGAGGAAAAACTGTTTTTT.

This chain uses TRBV2 with TRBJ1-1; D gene ambiguous. The CDR3 sequence is 14 residues long. Germline-derived CDR1 and CDR2 are SNHLY and FYNNEI. Trimming removed 7 bases from V and 4 bases from J, with 16 bases in between. CDR3 nucleotide sequence: TGTGCCAGCATCTCCACGGCGAGAGGCACTGAAGCTTTCTTT. Translating it yields CASISTARGTEAFF.

The gene calls are TRBV28 and TRBJ2-7; possible D gene TRBD1, 6 bases. The CDR3 sequence is 15 residues long. The germline V gene has CDR1 MDHEN and CDR2 SYDVKM. Trimming left V 6 bases short and J 1 base short, with 16 bases between. The CDR3 is CASRPEGDLSYEQYF. Written as DNA, the CDR3 is TGTGCCAGCAGACCAGAGGGGGACCTATCCTACGAGCAGTACTTC.

The rearrangement links TRBV18 to TRBJ2-3, with D tentatively TRBD2 (6 bases). This CDR3 is built from 15 residues. Deletions cut 3 bases from V and 1 base from J, with 11 bases between. Germline-derived CDR1 and CDR2 are KGHSH and LQKENI. The chain's CDR3 is CASSPGRGGTDTQYF. The CDR3 DNA sequence: TGTGCCAGCTCACCCGGGAGAGGGGGCACAGATACGCAGTATTTT. Filled out from reference TRBV18 and TRBJ2-3, the complete variable domain reads NAGVMQNPRHLVRRRGQEARLRCSPMKGHSHVYWYRQLPEEGLKFMVYLQKENIIDESGMPKERFSAEFPKEGPSILRIQQVVRGDSAAYFCASSPGRGGTDTQYFGPGTRLTVL.

The chain employs TRBV4-3 and TRBJ2-3; TRBD2 matches at 8 bases. With 6 bases clipped from V and 1 base from J, the junction kept 6 bases outside the gene matches. Germline values: CDR1 LGHNA, CDR2 YSLEER. This CDR3 has 15 amino acids. DNA for the CDR3: TGCGCCAGCAGTCACGCTAGCGGGCGCACAGATACGCAGTATTTT. This codes for CASSHASGRTDTQYF.

CDR3 bases: TGTGCCAGCAGCTCGGGAGTTACGCAGTATTTT. Protein sequence: CASSSGVTQYF. This chain links TRBV7-2 with TRBJ2-3, with a possible D match to TRBD2 (6 bases). There are 11 residues in the CDR3. V lost 4 bases and J lost 8, with 7 bases in between. Germline V gives CDR1 SGHTA, CDR2 FQGNSA.

This sequence joins TRBV7-9 and TRBJ1-5, with 7 bases fitting TRBD1. The germline CDR1 and CDR2 sequences are SEHNR and FQNEAQ (reference sequence). CDR3 length: 15 residues. The V and J ends lost 4 bases and 1 base, in that order; junction bases with no gene match: 4. CDR3 bases: TGTGCCAGCAGCTCCGGGACAGTGAGCAATCAGCCCCAGCATTTT. Protein sequence: CASSSGTVSNQPQHF.

Here the CDR3 DNA reads TGCGCCAGCGGAACGGGACAGCCCTCCTACGAGCAGTACTTC. It encodes CASGTGQPSYEQYF. The chain carries TRBV5-1 and TRBJ2-7; 7 bases agree with TRBD1. With V trimmed by 7 bases and J by 0 bases, 7 bases remained unmatched. The CDR3 is made up of 14 amino acids. Germline lookup yields CDR1 SGHRS and CDR2 YFSETQ.

This clone was recorded a few times. V is TRBV19 and J is TRBJ1-5; D is perhaps TRBD1 (5 bases). Per germline, CDR1 LNHDA and CDR2 SQIVND (reference sequence). The CDR3 length is 12 residues. The ends were cut back, 6 bases at V and 9 bases at J, with 12 bases in the middle. For the CDR3, the DNA is TGTGCCAGTAGCCCACAGGAGGGGCCCCAGCATTTT. Translating it yields CASSPQEGPQHF. Variable domain in full (rest from reference TRBV19 and TRBJ1-5): DGGITQSPKYLFRKEGQNVTLSCEQNLNHDAMYWYRQDPGQGLRLIYYSQIVNDFQKGDIAEGYSVSREKKESFPLTVTSAQKNPTAFYLCASSPQEGPQHFGDGTRLSIL.

This clone was observed a few times. The V and J genes are TRBV5-1 and TRBJ2-5; TRBD2 aligns across 14 bases. Germline V CDR1 and CDR2: SGHRS, YFSETQ. Trimming removed 4 bases from V and 5 bases from J; junction bases left unmatched: 10. The CDR3 runs to 17 residues. The CDR3 sequence: CASSAGLAGDVGETQYF. CDR3 DNA sequence: TGCGCCAGCAGCGCGGGACTAGCGGGAGATGTCGGGGAGACCCAGTACTTC.

There are a few counts of this clone. The J gene is TRBJ2-1, the V gene TRBV7-8; 11 positions agree with TRBD2. From germline, CDR1 is SGHVS and CDR2 FQNEAQ. With 1 base clipped from V and 4 bases from J, the junction kept 9 bases outside the gene matches. This CDR3 spans 18 amino acids. CDR3 nucleotide sequence: TGTGCCAGCAGCTTAGGGACCACTGGGACTAGCGGTTACAATGAGCAGTTCTTC. Translation: CASSLGTTGTSGYNEQFF.

The chain links TRBV21-1 to TRBJ2-1; the table's D gene call, TRBD2, was not cross checked with the DNA. TRBV21-1 is a pseudogene segment. There are 11 residues in the CDR3. The CDR3 DNA is TGTGCCAGCAGCCCCGCGGCTGAGCAGTTCTTC. Amino acid sequence: CASSPAAEQFF.

There are a few counts of this clone. The CDR3 loop is CATSRDRAYNEKLFF. CDR3 nucleotides: TGTGCCACCAGCAGAGACAGGGCCTATAATGAAAAACTGTTTTTT. The chain uses TRBV15 and TRBJ1-4, with D perhaps TRBD1 (5 bases). CDR1 and CDR2 from the germline V gene are LNHNV and YYDKDF (reference sequence). V was trimmed by 0 bases and J by 4 bases, leaving 9 bases between them. The CDR3 extends over 15 amino acids.

This clone was picked up a small number of times. The chain joins TRBV25-1 to TRBJ1-2; D unresolved. The ends were cut back, 6 bases at V and 7 bases at J, with 12 bases in the middle. CDR3 length: 12 amino acids. Germline V gene data show CDR1 as MGHDK and CDR2 as SYGVNS. CDR3 region: CASSEEGLGYTF. The CDR3 coding sequence is TGTGCCAGCAGCGAGGAGGGCCTTGGCTACACCTTC.

The V call is TRBV7-9, the J call TRBJ2-2; TRBD1 aligns across 9 bases. The junction had 8 bases not matched to a gene; V was cut back by 5 bases and J by 4 bases. This CDR3 contains 16 residues. CDR1 and CDR2 from the germline V gene are SEHNR and FQNEAQ (reference sequence). Here the CDR3 DNA reads TGTGCCAGCAGCATTCCGGGACAGGGATCCACCGGGGAGCTGTTTTTT. Encoded protein: CASSIPGQGSTGELFF. The full variable domain, its missing parts supplied by reference TRBV7-9 and TRBJ2-2, is DTGVSQNPRHKITKRGQNVTFRCDPISEHNRLYWYRQTLGQGPEFLTYFQNEAQLEKSRLLSDRFSAERPKGSFSTLEIQRTEQGDSAMYLCASSIPGQGSTGELFFGEGSRLTVL.

The chain is built from TRBV5-1 and TRBJ2-4; D may be TRBD2 (6 bases). Germline V lookup: CDR1 SGHRS, CDR2 YFSETQ. This CDR3 comprises 15 residues. V shed 2 bases and J shed 4 bases, with 13 bases lying between them. CDR3 sequence (DNA): TGCGCCAGCAGCTTCGACCCCGGGGGAAAAAACATTCAGTACTTC. Its translation is CASSFDPGGKNIQYF.